Sequencing of this T cell receptor (delta chain) was carried out in a study of γδ T cells in repeated Plasmodium falciparum infection. Study-wide results and caveats: In Vdelta2-negative, largely Vdelta1+, gammadelta repertoires, repeated controlled infections appeared to drive clonal selection waves.

TCRdb reanalyzed the multiplex PCR reads using CATT. This table holds over 45,000 delta-chain clones, over 1.5% found once. There are 22 residues in the CDR3. Germline V gene sequence: CDR1 TSWWSYY, CDR2 QGS. Vgamma9/Vdelta2+ and Vdelta2-negative gammadelta T cells were flow-sorted from PBMC for bulk sequencing. This clone was observed at least ten times. What it binds is unknown. Compared with germline, one end of the junction differs, possibly owing to a read error. Other nucleotide sequences from this sample produce the same CDR3. This TCR was sampled from a pool of human donors (malaria-infected and uninfected, not separated). This chain links TRDV1 with TRDJ1, with 8 nucleotides matching TRDD3. Source material: gamma-delta T cells from blood. CDR3 in amino acids: CALGKGRFLAGGDTGYTDKLIF. As DNA, the CDR3 is TGTGCTCTTGGGAAAGGGCGGTTCCTAGCGGGTGGGGATACCGGGTACACAGATAAACTCATCTTT.